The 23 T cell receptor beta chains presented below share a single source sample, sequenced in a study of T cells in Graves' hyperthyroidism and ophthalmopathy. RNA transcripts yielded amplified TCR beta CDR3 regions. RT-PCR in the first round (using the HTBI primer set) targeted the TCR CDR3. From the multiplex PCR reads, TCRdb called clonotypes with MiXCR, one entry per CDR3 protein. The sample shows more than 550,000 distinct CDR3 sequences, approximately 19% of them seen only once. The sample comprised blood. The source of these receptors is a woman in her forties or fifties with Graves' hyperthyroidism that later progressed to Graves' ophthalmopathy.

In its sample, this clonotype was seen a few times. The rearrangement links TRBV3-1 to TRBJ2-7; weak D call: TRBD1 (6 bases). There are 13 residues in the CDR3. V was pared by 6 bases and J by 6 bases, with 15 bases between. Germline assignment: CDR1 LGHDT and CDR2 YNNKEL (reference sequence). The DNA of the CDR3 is TGTGCCAGCAGACTAACAGGGTATGGCGAGCAGTACTTC. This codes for CASRLTGYGEQYF.

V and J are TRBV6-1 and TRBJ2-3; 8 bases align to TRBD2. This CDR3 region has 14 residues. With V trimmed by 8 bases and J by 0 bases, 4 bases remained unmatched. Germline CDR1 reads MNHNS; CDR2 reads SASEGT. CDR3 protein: CASRLALSTDTQYF. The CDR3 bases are TGTGCCAGCCGACTAGCGTTGAGCACAGATACGCAGTATTTT.

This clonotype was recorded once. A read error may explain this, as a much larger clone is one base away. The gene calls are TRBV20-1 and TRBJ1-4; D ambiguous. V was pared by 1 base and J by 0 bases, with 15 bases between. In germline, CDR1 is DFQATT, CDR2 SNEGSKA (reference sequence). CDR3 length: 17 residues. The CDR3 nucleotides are TGCAGTGCTAGAGGGGCGAAGCGCGGGACAACTAATGAAAAACTGTTTTTT. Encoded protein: CSARGAKRGTTNEKLFF.

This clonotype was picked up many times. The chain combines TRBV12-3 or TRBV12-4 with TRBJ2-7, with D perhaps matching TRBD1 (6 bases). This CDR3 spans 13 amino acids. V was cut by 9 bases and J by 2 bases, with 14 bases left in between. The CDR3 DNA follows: TGTGCCAGTGGAGGCAGGGGAGCCTACGAGCAGTACTTC. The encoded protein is CASGGRGAYEQYF.

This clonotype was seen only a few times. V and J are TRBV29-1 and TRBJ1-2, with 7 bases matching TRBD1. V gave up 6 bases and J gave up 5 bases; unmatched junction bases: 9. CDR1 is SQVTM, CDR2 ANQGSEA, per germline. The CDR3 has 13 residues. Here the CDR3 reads CSVAGGPRYGYTF. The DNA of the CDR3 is TGCAGCGTGGCAGGGGGGCCGAGATATGGCTACACCTTC. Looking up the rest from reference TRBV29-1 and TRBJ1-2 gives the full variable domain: SAVISQKPSRDICQRGTSLTIQCQVDSQVTMMFWYRQQPGQSLTLIATANQGSEATYESGFVIDKFPISRPNLTFSTLTVSNMSPEDSSIYLCSVAGGPRYGYTFGSGTRLTVV.

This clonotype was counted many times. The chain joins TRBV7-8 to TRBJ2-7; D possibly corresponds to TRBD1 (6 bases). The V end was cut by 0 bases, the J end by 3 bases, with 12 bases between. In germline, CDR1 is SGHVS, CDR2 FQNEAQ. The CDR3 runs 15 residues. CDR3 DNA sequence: TGTGCCAGCAGCTTAGCGCACAGGGCAGACTACGAGCAGTACTTC. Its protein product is CASSLAHRADYEQYF.

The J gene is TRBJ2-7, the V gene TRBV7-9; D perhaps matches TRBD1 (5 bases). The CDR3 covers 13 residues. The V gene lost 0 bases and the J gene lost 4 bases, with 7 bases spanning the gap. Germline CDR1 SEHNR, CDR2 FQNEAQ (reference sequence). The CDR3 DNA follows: TGTGCCAGCAGCTTAGCCGGACATTACGAGCAGTACTTC. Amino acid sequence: CASSLAGHYEQYF.

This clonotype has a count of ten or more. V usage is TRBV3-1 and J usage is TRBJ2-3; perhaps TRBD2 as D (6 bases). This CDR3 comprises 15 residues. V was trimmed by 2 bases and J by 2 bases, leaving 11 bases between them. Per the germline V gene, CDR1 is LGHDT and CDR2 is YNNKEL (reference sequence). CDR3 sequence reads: CASSQRRAFTDTQYF. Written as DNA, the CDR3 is TGTGCCAGCAGCCAACGGAGGGCCTTCACAGATACGCAGTATTTT.

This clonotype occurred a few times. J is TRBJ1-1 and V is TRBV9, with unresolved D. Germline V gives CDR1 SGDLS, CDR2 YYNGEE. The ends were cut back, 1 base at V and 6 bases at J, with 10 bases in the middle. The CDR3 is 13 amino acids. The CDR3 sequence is CASSVSEWAEAFF. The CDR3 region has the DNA TGTGCCAGCAGCGTAAGTGAGTGGGCTGAAGCTTTCTTT.

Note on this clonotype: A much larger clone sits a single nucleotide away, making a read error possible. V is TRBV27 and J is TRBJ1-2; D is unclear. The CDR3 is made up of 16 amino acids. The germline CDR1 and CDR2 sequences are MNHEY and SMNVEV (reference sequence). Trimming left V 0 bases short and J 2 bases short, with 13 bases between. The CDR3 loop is CASSLSLDPRNYGYTF. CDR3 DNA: TGTGCCAGCAGTTTATCCTTGGACCCCCGGAACTATGGCTACACCTTC.

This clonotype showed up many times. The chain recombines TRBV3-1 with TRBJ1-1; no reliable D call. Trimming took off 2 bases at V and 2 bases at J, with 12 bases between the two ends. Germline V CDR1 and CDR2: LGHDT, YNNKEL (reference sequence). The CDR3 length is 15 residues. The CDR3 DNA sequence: TGTGCCAGCAGCCAACTCGGGGTGCCCAACACTGAAGCTTTCTTT. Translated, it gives CASSQLGVPNTEAFF.

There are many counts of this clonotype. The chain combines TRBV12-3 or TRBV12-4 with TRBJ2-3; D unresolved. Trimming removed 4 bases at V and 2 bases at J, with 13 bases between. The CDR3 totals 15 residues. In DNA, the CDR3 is TGTGCCAGCAGTTACGAGGCGATCGACACAGATACGCAGTATTTT. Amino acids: CASSYEAIDTDTQYF.

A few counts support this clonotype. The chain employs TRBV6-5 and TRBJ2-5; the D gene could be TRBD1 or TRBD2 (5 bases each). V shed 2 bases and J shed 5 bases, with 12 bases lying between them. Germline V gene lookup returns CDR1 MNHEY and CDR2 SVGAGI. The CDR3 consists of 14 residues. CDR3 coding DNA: TGTGCCAGCAGTTACAAGCCAGGGACGGAGACCCAGTACTTC. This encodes CASSYKPGTETQYF.

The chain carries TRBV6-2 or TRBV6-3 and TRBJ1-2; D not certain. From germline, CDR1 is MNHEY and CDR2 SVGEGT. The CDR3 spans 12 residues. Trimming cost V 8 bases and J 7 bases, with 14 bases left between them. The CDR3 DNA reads TGTGCCAGCGGGGAGAGGGAGACTGGCTACACCTTC. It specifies CASGERETGYTF.

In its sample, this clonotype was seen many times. CDR3 coding DNA: TGCGCCAGCAGCCTGGGGAGGGCGGGTCCGGTGGAGACCCAGTACTTC. Protein product: CASSLGRAGPVETQYF. The rearrangement links TRBV5-1 to TRBJ2-5; 7 bases map to TRBD2. Germline CDR1 reads SGHRS; CDR2 reads YFSETQ. The ends lost 4 bases at V and 5 bases at J; junction bases unmatched: 14. The CDR3 loop spans 16 amino acids.

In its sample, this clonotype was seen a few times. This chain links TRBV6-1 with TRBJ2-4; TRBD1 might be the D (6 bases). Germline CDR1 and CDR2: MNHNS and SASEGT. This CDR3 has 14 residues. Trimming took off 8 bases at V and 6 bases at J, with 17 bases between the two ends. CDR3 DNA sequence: TGTGCCAGCCTTGGAATAGGGGGTCGAAACATTCAGTACTTC. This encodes CASLGIGGRNIQYF.

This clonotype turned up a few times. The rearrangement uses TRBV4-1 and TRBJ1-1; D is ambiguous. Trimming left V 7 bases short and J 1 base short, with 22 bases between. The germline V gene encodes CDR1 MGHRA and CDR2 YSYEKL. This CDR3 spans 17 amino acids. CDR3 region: CASTISSLSPRNTEAFF. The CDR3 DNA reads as TGCGCCAGCACTATAAGTTCGCTGAGCCCGAGGAACACTGAAGCTTTCTTT.

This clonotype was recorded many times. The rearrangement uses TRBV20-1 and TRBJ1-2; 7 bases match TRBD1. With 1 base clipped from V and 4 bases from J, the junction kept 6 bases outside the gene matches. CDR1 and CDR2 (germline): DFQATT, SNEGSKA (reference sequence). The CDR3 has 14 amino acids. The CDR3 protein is CSARGRDRSYGYTF. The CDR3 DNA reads TGCAGTGCTAGAGGACGGGACAGATCCTATGGCTACACCTTC.

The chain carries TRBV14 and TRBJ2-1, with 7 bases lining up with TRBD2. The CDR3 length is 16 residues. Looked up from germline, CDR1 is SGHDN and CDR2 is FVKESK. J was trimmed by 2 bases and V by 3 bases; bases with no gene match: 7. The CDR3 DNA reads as TGTGCCAGCAGCCAGCCCGAAGCGGGACCCTACAATGAGCAGTTCTTC. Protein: CASSQPEAGPYNEQFF.

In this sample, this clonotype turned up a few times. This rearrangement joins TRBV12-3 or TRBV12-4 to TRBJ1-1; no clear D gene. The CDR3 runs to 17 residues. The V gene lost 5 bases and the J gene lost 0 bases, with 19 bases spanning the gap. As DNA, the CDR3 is TGTGCCAGCAGTCGCAATTCGGACGGACCGATGAACACTGAAGCTTTCTTT. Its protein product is CASSRNSDGPMNTEAFF.

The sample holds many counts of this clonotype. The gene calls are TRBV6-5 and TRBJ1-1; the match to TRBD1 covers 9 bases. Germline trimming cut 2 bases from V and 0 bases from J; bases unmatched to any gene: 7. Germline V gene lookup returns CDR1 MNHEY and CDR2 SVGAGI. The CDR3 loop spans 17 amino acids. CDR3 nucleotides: TGTGCCAGCAGTTACCGAGACAGGGGGTTTTTGAACACTGAAGCTTTCTTT. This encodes CASSYRDRGFLNTEAFF.

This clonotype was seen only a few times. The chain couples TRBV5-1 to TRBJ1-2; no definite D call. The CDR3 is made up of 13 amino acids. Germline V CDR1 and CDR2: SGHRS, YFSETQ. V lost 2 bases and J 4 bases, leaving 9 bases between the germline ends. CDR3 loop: CASSFEEGYGYTF. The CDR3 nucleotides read TGCGCCAGCAGCTTCGAGGAGGGCTATGGCTACACCTTC.

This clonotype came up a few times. CDR3: CASSQERTGRNTEAFF. CDR3 DNA: TGCGCCAGCAGCCAAGAAAGGACAGGGCGAAACACTGAAGCTTTCTTT. The gene calls are TRBV4-1 and TRBJ1-1, with 8 bases fitting TRBD1. The ends lost 0 bases at V and 2 bases at J; junction bases unmatched: 5. The CDR3 is 16 residues long. Germline V gives CDR1 MGHRA, CDR2 YSYEKL.